A selection of T cell receptor beta chains follows, all from one sample in a study of blood T cell repertoires in COVID-19. Method: immunoSEQ multiplex PCR; TCRdb's copy keeps in-frame clones and lacks some. The table records some 380,000 clones, about 90% of them present only once. Specimen: PBMCs or T cells enriched from blood (not recorded which). The source of these receptors is a man aged 25-45 years who had recovered from COVID-19. Both conserved end residues are part of each CDR3. D genes are given only for firm matches. Clone size, where shown, is once, few, many, or a class for clones that have expanded.

j_call d_call clone_size v_call cdr3_length cdr3_aa cdr3_nt
TRBJ1-1 NA NA TRBV30 16 CAWSTGPGKLLTEAFF TGTGCCTGGAGCACCGGGCCCGGGAAGCTCTTAACTGAAGCTTTCTTT
TRBJ2-1 NA NA TRBV5-1 13 CASSLARDNEQFF TGCGCCAGCAGCTTGGCCCGGGACAATGAGCAGTTCTTC
TRBJ1-1 TRBD1 NA TRBV6-5 15 CASSYSTGDYTEAFF TGTGCCAGCAGTTATTCGACAGGGGACTACACTGAAGCTTTCTTT
TRBJ1-5 NA NA TRBV6-5 14 CASTPTGGNQPQHF TGTGCCAGCACCCCTACGGGAGGCAATCAGCCCCAGCATTTT
TRBJ2-2 NA NA TRBV7-6 18 CASSLALEKGRGTGELFF TGTGCCAGCAGCTTAGCCCTCGAGAAAGGGCGGGGCACCGGGGAGCTGTTTTTT
TRBJ2-1 TRBD1 once TRBV27 16 CASSLSGQGAVNEQFF TGTGCCAGCAGTTTATCGGGCCAGGGGGCGGTGAATGAGCAGTTCTTC
TRBJ2-1 TRBD2 NA TRBV25-1 15 CASSMAGGAYNEQFF TGTGCCAGCTCCATGGCGGGGGGGGCTTACAATGAGCAGTTCTTC
TRBJ1-2 NA NA TRBV6-1 15 CASSEPYRRIDGYTF TGTGCCAGCAGTGAACCCTACAGGCGGATCGATGGCTACACCTTC
TRBJ1-2 NA few TRBV7-9 14 CASWEVPASGGYTF TGTGCCAGCTGGGAGGTGCCTGCTTCGGGGGGCTACACCTTC
TRBJ1-1 NA NA TRBV18 16 CASSPPRGQRNTEAFF TGTGCCAGCTCACCGCCCCGAGGACAGCGGAACACTGAAGCTTTCTTT
TRBJ2-3 NA NA TRBV24-1 20 CATSDPRGGKEASSTDTQYF TGTGCCACCAGTGATCCGAGGGGCGGGAAGGAGGCGTCTAGCACAGATACGCAGTATTTT
TRBJ2-7 NA NA TRBV4-1 16 CASSQDRGTRGGEQYF TGCGCCAGCAGCCAAGATAGGGGGACCAGGGGTGGCGAGCAGTACTTC
TRBJ2-7 TRBD1 NA TRBV6-5 14 CASSRDRGIYEQYF TGTGCCAGCTCCCGGGACAGGGGGATCTACGAGCAGTACTTC
TRBJ2-7 NA NA TRBV7-9 11 CASSLVGEQYF TGTGCCAGCAGCTTGGTCGGGGAGCAGTACTTC
TRBJ2-7 TRBD2 once TRBV7-8 17 CASSLVRVGLAGYEQYF TGTGCCAGCAGCTTAGTGCGTGTGGGACTAGCTGGTTACGAGCAGTACTTC
TRBJ1-2 TRBD1 NA TRBV30 12 CALTRGRAGYTF TGTGCCTTAACCAGGGGGCGCGCGGGCTACACCTTC
TRBJ2-5 NA NA TRBV19 16 CASSKEGTRSLETQYF TGTGCCAGTAGTAAAGAAGGGACAAGATCCTTAGAGACCCAGTACTTC
TRBJ1-1 NA once TRBV6-1 16 CASSEVFHRMNTEAFF TGTGCCAGCAGTGAAGTTTTTCACAGGATGAACACTGAAGCTTTCTTT
TRBJ2-6 NA NA TRBV5-6 15 CASSPVFSGANVLTF TGTGCCAGCAGCCCAGTTTTCTCTGGGGCCAACGTCCTGACTTTC
TRBJ2-7 TRBD1 NA TRBV30 14 CAWSVLGTAYEQYF TGTGCCTGGAGTGTACTTGGGACAGCCTACGAGCAGTACTTC
TRBJ1-6 NA once TRBV4-3 15 CASSQVGLVQTPLHF TGCGCCAGCAGCCAGGTGGGCCTTGTCCAAACACCCCTCCACTTT
TRBJ1-2 NA NA TRBV6-4 16 CASSDRGGPAGYGYTF TGTGCCAGCAGTGACCGAGGTGGTCCGGCGGGCTATGGCTACACCTTC
TRBJ1-2 TRBD1 once TRBV5-4 13 CASSFDRVGGYTF TGTGCCAGCAGCTTCGACAGGGTAGGCGGCTACACCTTC
TRBJ1-1 TRBD1 NA TRBV2 13 CASILDRGTEAFF TGTGCCAGCATACTCGACAGGGGCACTGAAGCTTTCTTT
TRBJ1-5 NA NA TRBV3-1/TRBV3-2 18 CASSHAKTGHDSNQPQHF TGTGCCAGCAGCCATGCGAAAACGGGACACGATAGCAATCAGCCCCAGCATTTT
TRBJ2-1 TRBD2 few TRBV9 17 CASSVAPSGGLSNEQFF TGTGCCAGCAGCGTAGCGCCTAGCGGGGGGTTGAGTAATGAGCAGTTCTTC
TRBJ1-4 NA NA TRBV7-8 16 CASRLSGGQPAEKLFF TGTGCCAGCAGGCTCTCGGGTGGCCAGCCAGCCGAAAAACTGTTTTTT
TRBJ1-1 NA NA TRBV15 15 CATSREGTWQTEAFF TGTGCCACCAGCAGAGAGGGCACTTGGCAGACTGAAGCTTTCTTT
TRBJ1-1 NA NA TRBV27 16 CASSLSIYGGYTEAFF TGTGCCAGCAGTTTATCAATTTATGGGGGGTACACTGAAGCTTTCTTT
TRBJ2-7 TRBD1 NA TRBV27 15 CASSLLGTAHYEQYF TGTGCCAGCAGTTTACTCGGGACAGCACACTACGAGCAGTACTTC
TRBJ2-1 TRBD2 NA TRBV5-6 13 CASGRGGTNEQFF TGTGCCAGCGGACGGGGAGGGACTAATGAGCAGTTCTTC
TRBJ2-4 TRBD2 NA TRBV6-5 15 CASSEQGGVVDIQYF TGTGCCAGCAGCGAGCAGGGAGGGGTTGTAGACATTCAGTACTTC